The following is a TCR beta chain sequence with its context. The antigen is unknown. Profiling relied on immunoSEQ multiplex PCR, and the TCRdb table lists in-frame clones only, not all of them. The table records tens of thousands of clones, roughly 91% of them present only once. This specimen comes from a study of graft-versus-host responses after intestinal transplantation. The V end was cut by 0 bases, the J end by 0 bases, with 12 bases between. The CDR3 is 16 residues long. Germline CDR1 MGHRA, CDR2 YSYEKL. This receptor was identified in a human donor who received an intestinal transplant. The chain has TRBV4-1 and TRBJ2-7; D is perhaps TRBD1 (6 bases). Sequencing was performed on unstimulated CD8+ T cells sorted from spleen or lymph node cells, taken before intestinal transplant. The CDR3 protein is CASSQDAGESSYEQYF. DNA of the CDR3: TGCGCCAGCAGCCAAGATGCAGGGGAAAGCTCCTACGAGCAGTACTTC.